One and the same sample provided the 14 T cell receptor beta chains below, sequenced in a study of blood T cell repertoires in COVID-19. Method: immunoSEQ multiplex PCR; TCRdb's copy keeps in-frame clones and lacks some. The repertoire holds 200,000 to 250,000 clones, with 80% as singletons. Material for sequencing was PBMCs or T cells enriched from blood (not recorded which). The receptors were sampled from a man younger than 40 with acute COVID-19.

The chain uses TRBV6-5 and TRBJ2-3, with 7 bases fitting TRBD1. The CDR3 is 14 residues long. Germline CDR1 is MNHEY and CDR2 is SVGAGI. With V trimmed by 7 bases and J by 2 bases, 6 bases remained unmatched. The CDR3 sequence is CASTPDRATDTQYF. The CDR3 nucleotides read TGTGCCAGCACCCCAGACAGGGCCACAGATACGCAGTATTTT.

This clone occurred once. This chain joins TRBV19 and TRBJ2-4; 7 nucleotides match TRBD2. The junction had 16 bases not matched to a gene; V was cut back by 4 bases and J by 1 base. Germline V gene sequence: CDR1 LNHDA, CDR2 SQIVND (reference sequence). The CDR3 length is 19 residues. CDR3 in DNA: TGTGCCAGTAGTACCCATCACCGGGGAGGGGAAGGGGCCAAAAACATTCAGTACTTC. Amino acid sequence: CASSTHHRGGEGAKNIQYF. The full variable domain, with the rest looked up from reference TRBV19 and TRBJ2-4, is DGGITQSPKYLFRKEGQNVTLSCEQNLNHDAMYWYRQDPGQGLRLIYYSQIVNDFQKGDIAEGYSVSREKKESFPLTVTSAQKNPTAFYLCASSTHHRGGEGAKNIQYFGAGTRLSVL.

The chain is built from TRBV7-9 and TRBJ2-2; TRBD1 matches 7 bases. Germline CDR1 is SEHNR and CDR2 is FQNEAQ (reference sequence). The trim removed 1 base at V and 4 bases at J, leaving 0 bases unmatched. This CDR3 contains 14 residues. The DNA of the CDR3 is TGTGCCAGCAGCTTAGGACAGGGCACCGGGGAGCTGTTTTTT. Its protein product is CASSLGQGTGELFF. The full variable domain, its missing parts supplied by reference TRBV7-9 and TRBJ2-2, is DTGVSQNPRHKITKRGQNVTFRCDPISEHNRLYWYRQTLGQGPEFLTYFQNEAQLEKSRLLSDRFSAERPKGSFSTLEIQRTEQGDSAMYLCASSLGQGTGELFFGEGSRLTVL.

V usage is TRBV5-1 and J usage is TRBJ1-2; 10 positions match TRBD1. Germline trimming cut 5 bases from V and 2 bases from J; bases unmatched to any gene: 6. CDR3 length equals 15 residues. The germline V gene has CDR1 SGHRS and CDR2 YFSETQ. The CDR3 spells CASRTSGQGNYGYTF. CDR3 bases: TGCGCCAGCAGGACCTCGGGACAGGGGAACTATGGCTACACCTTC.

In nucleotides, the CDR3 is TGTGCCAGCAGCCCCCTAAACAGGGCGAACACCGGGGAGCTGTTTTTT. It codes for CASSPLNRANTGELFF. V gene TRBV7-6 combines with J gene TRBJ2-2; possible D gene TRBD1, 6 bases. The CDR3 is 16 amino acids. V was pared by 5 bases and J by 0 bases, with 13 bases between. Germline V gives CDR1 SGHVS, CDR2 FNYEAQ.

The chain couples TRBV7-3 to TRBJ2-3; TRBD2 aligns across 7 bases. V was pared by 5 bases and J by 5 bases, with 10 bases of the junction left unmatched. Germline CDR1 is SGHTA and CDR2 is FQGTGA. The CDR3 covers 15 residues. The CDR3 sequence is CASSRGGLTRDTQYF. The CDR3 DNA sequence: TGTGCCAGCAGCCGCGGGGGACTTACCCGAGATACGCAGTATTTT.

The rearrangement uses TRBV19 and TRBJ2-3, with 7 bases lining up with TRBD1. V lost 5 bases and J lost 1; bases outside the gene matches: 6. The length of the CDR3 is 15 residues. Per the germline V gene, CDR1 is LNHDA and CDR2 is SQIVND (reference sequence). As DNA, the CDR3 is TGTGCCAGTAGTCTCCCAGGGGGAGGCACAGATACGCAGTATTTT. Residues: CASSLPGGGTDTQYF.

The genes are TRBV7-9 and TRBJ2-7; weak D call: TRBD2 (6 bases). V shed 4 bases and J shed 2 bases, with 12 bases lying between them. The CDR3 is 14 amino acids. Germline V gives CDR1 SEHNR, CDR2 FQNEAQ (reference sequence). CDR3 sequence reads: CASSSMGGAYEQYF. The CDR3 region has the DNA TGTGCCAGCAGCTCCATGGGCGGGGCCTACGAGCAGTACTTC.

As concerns this clone: Within the sample, other DNA sequences also encode this same CDR3. The V call is TRBV5-6, the J call TRBJ1-2, with TRBD1 matching over 7 bases. Germline V gene sequence: CDR1 SGHDT, CDR2 YYEEEE. The CDR3 has 14 amino acids. With V trimmed by 5 bases and J by 0 bases, 4 bases remained unmatched. This chain's CDR3 is CASSQGQTNYGYTF. The CDR3 nucleotides are TGTGCCAGCAGTCAGGGACAGACTAACTATGGCTACACCTTC.

The V call is TRBV2, the J call TRBJ2-2; D may be TRBD2 (5 bases). CDR3 length equals 16 residues. Trimming removed 2 bases at V and 4 bases at J, with 14 bases between. Germline values: CDR1 SNHLY, CDR2 FYNNEI. CDR3: CASSERVRRGTGELFF. In DNA, the CDR3 is TGTGCCAGCAGTGAAAGGGTCAGACGGGGCACCGGGGAGCTGTTTTTT.

This chain connects TRBV27 to TRBJ1-2; 8 bases align to TRBD1. The CDR3 length is 14 residues. V trimming: 5 bases; J trimming: 2 bases; junction bases outside the gene matches: 4. The germline CDR1 and CDR2 sequences are MNHEY and SMNVEV (reference sequence). In DNA form, the CDR3 reads TGTGCCAGCAGTCACGGACAGGGCAACTATGGCTACACCTTC. Translation: CASSHGQGNYGYTF.

V usage is TRBV29-1 and J usage is TRBJ1-2; D gene uncertain. Looked up from germline, CDR1 is SQVTM and CDR2 is ANQGSEA. This CDR3 has 14 residues. Trimming took 6 bases from V and 5 from J, leaving 19 bases between them. The CDR3: CSVPDKAINYGYTF. The CDR3, as DNA: TGCAGCGTACCCGACAAGGCAATTAATTATGGCTACACCTTC.

In regard to this clone: The sample has other DNA sequences that encode this CDR3 too. This rearrangement joins TRBV5-4 to TRBJ1-2, with 7 bases that match TRBD1. Trimming cost V 3 bases and J 7 bases; bases outside gene matches: 6. The length of the CDR3 is 13 residues. Germline V gives CDR1 SGHNT, CDR2 YYREEE (reference sequence). The CDR3, as DNA: TGTGCCAGCAGCTCCGACAGGGTTGGTGGCTACACCTTC. Its protein is CASSSDRVGGYTF. Drawing the rest from reference TRBV5-4 and TRBJ1-2, the complete variable domain is ETGVTQSPTHLIKTRGQQVTLRCSSQSGHNTVSWYQQALGQGPQFIFQYYREEENGRGNFPPRFSGLQFPNYSSELNVNALELDDSALYLCASSSDRVGGYTFGSGTRLTVV.

The chain joins TRBV21-1 to TRBJ1-6; the listed D gene, TRBD1, was not tested against the DNA. TRBV21-1 constitutes a pseudogene. This CDR3 has 19 amino acids. The CDR3 sequence: CASSTKPNAQGLGNSPLHF. CDR3 nucleotides: TGTGCCAGCAGCACAAAACCCAACGCACAGGGGCTAGGCAATTCACCCCTCCACTTT.